This T cell receptor beta chain originates from a study of tumor-infiltrating lymphocytes in primary liver carcinoma (dated 2017 in TCRdb). With regard to the full study: Between November 2015 and March 2016, several patients in China with histopathologically diagnosed primary liver carcinoma had surgical resection. A total of around 35 specimens from 5 patients, comprising some 25 tumor regions, 5 adjacent noncancerous liver tissues and 5 peripheral blood samples, were covered by TCRbeta repertoire sequencing. Reproducibility between technical replicate repertoires was high, with correlation coefficients above 0.95 and mean shared-clone rates approximately 0.9. Of the five patients (three men and two women, aged 30 to 69 years), four had hepatocellular carcinoma and one had combined HCC and intrahepatic cholangiocarcinoma. Tumors of the five patients were stage T1-T3 N0M0 with maximum diameters of roughly 4.2 to 11 cm. TCRbeta repertoire sequencing, expression microarrays and whole-exome sequencing were combined in the study across five regions of each liver tumor, with adjacent normal tissue and blood also included. Each sample produced roughly 3.65 to 7.13 million productive TCRbeta reads, and read depth showed no significant difference between tissue types.

CDR1 LGHNA and CDR2 YNFKEQ were looked up in the germline V gene. V is cut back by 9 bases and J by 1 base, with 13 bases in the junction unmatched. Taken from cysteine to phenylalanine, the CDR3 has 16 residues. The DNA shown is the 48-base CDR3, in frame from base 1. Blood RNA was extracted from unsorted whole blood with TRIzol reagent; germline DNA came from the DNeasy Blood & Tissue kit. At the time of sampling, the patients were treatment-naive and had chronic HBV infection. Before surgery, approximately 3.6 milliliters of peripheral blood were drawn into K2EDTA tubes. A constant-region primer and ProtoScript II reverse transcriptase were used to reverse-transcribe TCRbeta-specific cDNA from roughly 500 ng total RNA. TCRbeta libraries were built with three nested multiplex PCR rounds, a slightly modified ARM-PCR procedure. Multiplex TRBV1-TRBV30 forward primers and a Cbeta reverse primer were used in the first two PCR rounds, each of which was run for roughly 10 cycles. Sample barcodes and Illumina adapters were attached in a final 25-cycle PCR using Deep VentR polymerase. Before sequencing, amplicons of 200-500 bp were purified from gel using a QIAquick gel extraction kit. An Illumina HiSeq 2500 was used to sequence the TCRbeta amplicons with 250-bp paired-end reads. From the authors' description of their analysis: To recover full CDR3 sequences, reads were quality-trimmed using Trimmomatic v0.33 and paired reads were then merged using FLASH v1.2.11. MiGEC v1.2.1b assigned V, D and J germline segments to the rearranged TCRbeta sequences. Clonotype statistics and Shannon-Wiener diversity indices were calculated with VDJtools v1.0.0. Except for diversity analysis, only the 250 most abundant clonotypes of each sample were used in subsequent analyses to reduce sampling bias. Starting from the raw public reads, TCRdb applied fastp trimming at Q25, assembled clones with MiXCR and retained in-frame beta chains. All rows with the same CDR3 protein become a single entry with the most common DNA and genes. For this entry, the V and J calls and clone size follow TCRdb and not the study's own pipeline. This sample is represented by 150,000 to 200,000 distinct CDR3 sequences; 50% to 75% of them were singletons. The top ten clones comprise roughly 76% of the sample.

Overall study outcomes, separate from this receptor: Consistent with antigen-driven expansion, pairs of tumor regions showed higher repertoire overlap (mean approximately 35%) than either tumor-adjacent pairs (around 17%) or tumor-blood pairs (around 14%). Because sequencing covered only the TCR beta chain and unpaired alpha chains were not captured, true repertoire diversity is likely underestimated. With just 4 or 5 patients in the study, the authors point out that the findings should be validated in a larger study. Because the samples were bulk and unsorted, CD4+ and CD8+ T cell repertoires could not be compared. The top 250 clones accounted for a significantly greater share of the repertoire in tumors than in blood (p = 0.039).

This clonotype has only a few counts. The antigen this receptor binds is unknown. Base-call qualities are not available, and no considerably larger clone is one nucleotide away. Sequencing was performed on peripheral blood. Recombination joined TRBV4-2 with TRBJ2-3; TRBD2 lines up with 7 middle nucleotides. The receptor comes from a middle-aged man with primary liver carcinoma and hepatitis B virus infection. The sequenced DNA: TGTGCCAGTACCGGGGAGGGACGTTACGGCACAGATACGCAGTATTTT. It translates as CASTGEGRYGTDTQYF.